The entry that follows covers one T cell receptor beta chain sequence. It has no known antigen specificity. No base quality information exists; no much larger clone differs at one position. These data belong to a study of cytomegalovirus exposure and HLA in healthy donors (dated by TCRdb to the late 2010s). Broadly, across the study: An earlier analysis of several hundred of the donors reported more than 250 Gb of sequence data and approximately 110 million unique TCR beta sequences from some 180 million T cells. In a later genetic analysis, genome-wide SNP genotypes for about 65% of the 666 donors were used, and that subset was treated as a discovery cohort. Using immunosequencing, the study profiled T cell repertoires from 500 to 800 subjects and related those repertoires to cytomegalovirus serostatus. Along with the approximately 600-subject first cohort, a separate validation cohort of over a hundred different subjects was used. The study combined high-throughput TCR immunosequencing, statistical association of individual TCRs with disease status, and machine learning to predict cytomegalovirus infection status. A later analysis re-analyzed previously published TCR beta repertoires from about 730 donors and added high-resolution HLA genotyping to study TCR occurrence patterns. Typing coverage differed by locus: A, B, C, DRB1 and DQB1 were typed in roughly 620-640 donors, DQA1 in roughly 510, DPA1 in 600 to 610, and DPB1 in roughly 450. The aim of the study was to test whether cataloging public T cell receptors could identify signatures of past pathogen exposure. Roughly five DR-DQ haplotypes were handled as single units for association and clustering, since linkage in the cohort was strong. Of the 350 to 450 genotyped donors, 81% were placed in the genetic ancestry cluster associated with self-reported Caucasian donors. An earlier analysis of 450 to 750 of the donors used high-throughput TCR beta sequencing to judge whether each TCR beta V gene segment behaved as functional or pseudogenic. Every discovery cohort repertoire had been produced on one sequencing platform. Alongside the repertoire data, information on donor age, sex, ethnicity and CMV serostatus was compiled. Class I and class II HLA loci were covered by the typing at four-digit resolution. Rather than drawing on any new phenotypic data, the later analysis identified candidate immune exposures from TCR beta sequences and the way those sequences occurred across donors. An early release covering roughly 600 HLA-typed donors comprised 250 to 350 gigabases of sequencing data and 85 million to 100 million unique TCR sequences. Among almost 400 genotyped donors of the cohort, an average of around 240,000 unique TCR beta nucleotide sequences were sequenced per donor, about a sixth of them non-productive. What the work shows at the level of the full study, not this receptor alone: An earlier analysis of 450 to 750 of the donors showed that most TCR beta V segments appeared in productive rearrangements either about 90% or about 30% of the time, which broadly matched IMGT annotations. Cytomegalovirus status was reported to be diagnosed by the classifier with high specificity and sensitivity in both the original and validation cohorts. In a later analysis, several top co-occurrence clusters were reported to appear linked to parvovirus B19, influenza, CMV and Epstein-Barr virus. Because the 87-base-pair reads could not distinguish some IMGT-functional V segments, including TRBV6-2 and TRBV6-3, those segments were excluded. A further reported finding was that TCR beta sequences accurately predicted the HLA-A and HLA-B alleles for most subjects in the first cohort. Strong co-occurrence of HLA alleles, especially DR and DQ, made assigning TCR associations to individual alleles difficult. Roughly uniform sequencing depth across donors was assumed in presence/absence analyses, although this assumption may not hold. Most CMV-associated TCR beta chains appeared to be HLA-restricted in a later analysis, and the HLA associations seemed to be driven largely by CMV exposure. A later analysis found that TCR association rates varied across HLA loci, with DRB1 alleles showing the most associated TCRs and HLA-C alleles the fewest. A total of roughly 160 TCR beta chains were listed by the study as associated with cytomegalovirus. Across donors, most TCR sequences were observed very rarely, whereas some public TCRs were present in many individuals. According to the authors, the approach could potentially be generalized to other disease states and immunological phenotypes. A cluster of highly shared sequence variants was judged likely to represent a technical artifact of the sequencing pipeline. Because HLA typing was unavailable for some donors at each locus, only the typed subset was used in association tests. This cohort had only TCR beta chains sequenced, and the lack of alpha or paired-chain data limited which features could be detected. In a later genetic analysis, fewer N-insertions in productive TCRs were reported among donors in an Asian-associated ancestry cluster than the roughly 700-donor mean. In vitro tests confirmed that a few of the cytomegalovirus-associated TCR beta chains recognize cytomegalovirus antigens. The earlier analysis of 587 of the donors excluded some 15 rarely observed V segments, including chromosome 9 orphons, because counts were too low. In a later analysis, HLA-associated TCR beta chains showed more clonal expansion and lower generation probabilities than non-associated chains that were equally common. A later genetic analysis associated a missense DCLRE1C variant with V-gene and J-gene trimming of TCR beta chains, and an independent cohort replicated the association. Correlated functional status among segregating V segments might reflect linkage disequilibrium, but an unknown experimental factor could not be ruled out. In a later analysis, about 16,000 TCR beta sequences were associated with specific HLA alleles at a false discovery rate of 0.05. For the cohort, immune exposure information was limited to CMV serostatus.

Libraries were prepared through the immunoSEQ multiplex PCR assay. For the multiplex PCR, a mixture combining 60 forward primers for TCR Vbeta segments and 13 reverse primers for TCR Jbeta segments was used. Amplification of the CDR3 region of rearranged TCR beta genes was performed with a multiplex PCR assay on genomic DNA. The amplified TCR beta libraries were sequenced on the Illumina HiSeq System as 87-base-pair reads. The authors processed their data as follows. In a later analysis, approximately 74 million unique TCR beta chains were counted across the 650 to 700 repertoires, and around 10 million of these chains were shared by at least two donors. To remove PCR and sequencing errors, raw reads were error-corrected and collapsed into unique sequences using a nearest-neighbor algorithm that merged closely related sequences. To assign V, D and J gene segments, CDR3 sequences were aligned to IMGT reference sequences. For a sequence to be retained, a match of at least six nucleotides to both a V gene segment and a J gene segment was required. A rearrangement counted as productive if the CDR3 had no stop codons and remained in frame with V and J, and every other rearrangement counted as non-productive. Following IMGT convention, CDR3 was defined as the stretch from the second conserved V-encoded cysteine to the conserved J-encoded phenylalanine. The earlier analysis of 500 to 750 of the donors excluded any sequence lacking an unambiguous match to a single V gene segment. An earlier analysis of several hundred of the donors called V segments functional above 56.7% productive rearrangements and segregating when the between-donor standard deviation exceeded 5%. A statistical classification framework was developed to diagnose cytomegalovirus status using the catalog of TCR beta chain sequences. In a later analysis, TCR nucleotide sequences were compared against IMGT/GENE-DB human TR gene sequences so that V and J genes could be assigned. The TCRdist pipeline was used in a later analysis to assign CDR3 sequences and most-parsimonious VDJ recombination scenarios. In a later analysis, each TCR beta chain was defined by its CDR3 amino acid sequence together with its V-gene family, and reads lacking a unique V-gene family were excluded. A later analysis removed several hundred highly shared, low-generation-probability nucleotide sequences to deal with suspected cross-contamination and a sequencing artifact. In a later analysis, a clonal expansion index for each public chain was calculated from normalized within-repertoire ranks of inferred template counts. Generation probabilities in a later analysis came from a VDJ recombination model fitted to out-of-frame rearrangements, and those results were checked against IGoR. In a later analysis, hypergeometric tests were used to score TCR-TCR, TCR-HLA and TCR-CMV co-occurrence, with a repertoire-size bias correction applied to TCR pairs. To estimate false discovery rates, a later analysis permuted the HLA or CMV assignments 20 times. A later analysis grouped co-occurring TCRs with DBSCAN, adding TCRdist sequence similarity when clustering within HLA-allele-positive subsets. Co-occurrence clustering excluded repertoires with fewer than 30,000 or more than 120,000 public chains, plus five with anomalous nucleotide sharing. TCRdb stores this immuneACCESS table with in-frame sequences only. Part of the clones is absent; in the studies checked, under half of the shortfall reflects unresolved V genes, and no reason is known for the rest. V and J calls and clone size are given by that table; D and trimming were obtained from the DNA. This sample is represented by approximately 100,000 clones; about three quarters of them were singletons. The biggest ten clones account for 16% of the sample.

In total, over 600 healthy bone marrow donors made up the cohort. At the time of sampling, every cohort member was nominally healthy, though immune exposures that went unrecorded were likely present. The donor was CMV seropositive and belonged to the group of about 290 seropositive cohort members. Each donor provided a peripheral blood sample, and peripheral blood mononuclear cells were used for TCR beta sequencing. The Qiagen DNeasy Blood Extraction Kit was used to extract genomic DNA from the blood cell samples. A distance of 12 bases separates the germline ends of V and J, which lose 4 bases and 2 bases respectively. The germline V gene gives CDR1 as SGHRS and CDR2 as YFSETQ. Its CDR3 holds 15 amino acids, cysteine through phenylalanine. CDR3 DNA is the only sequence kept; it has 45 bases, read in frame from the first base.

The chain is made from TRBV5-1 and TRBJ2-2; TRBD2 is perhaps the D gene, given 6 matching bases. The source of this sequence is a man in his sixties in good health and CMV-seropositive. The sample taken for sequencing was PBMCs. The CDR3 here reads CASSPPGLNTGELFF. The nucleotide sequence reads as follows: TGCGCCAGCAGCCCTCCGGGACTTAACACCGGGGAGCTGTTTTTT.